The following is a T cell receptor beta chain sequence with its context. The method was immunoSEQ multiplex PCR; TCRdb's version includes in-frame clones alone and lacks a portion of them. This repertoire shows 110,000 or so clones, about 80% found once; its top ten account for around 5%. The V and J ends lost 3 bases and 0 bases respectively, with 15 bases between them. The germline CDR1 and CDR2 sequences are SEHNR and FQNEAQ (reference sequence). This CDR3 contains 17 residues. The entry originates in a study of T cell responses to AZD1222 COVID-19 vaccine. The specimen comprised peripheral blood, sampled on day 0 of AZD1222 vaccination. This receptor was taken from an adult in good health. This chain joins TRBV7-9 and TRBJ1-3; tentative D call: TRBD1 (6 bases). CDR3 sequence: CASSFHTGTRSGNTIYF. As DNA, the CDR3 is TGTGCCAGCAGCTTTCACACAGGGACGCGCTCTGGAAACACCATATATTTT. The full variable domain, its missing parts supplied by reference TRBV7-9 and TRBJ1-3, is DTGVSQNPRHKITKRGQNVTFRCDPISEHNRLYWYRQTLGQGPEFLTYFQNEAQLEKSRLLSDRFSAERPKGSFSTLEIQRTEQGDSAMYLCASSFHTGTRSGNTIYFGEGSWLTVV.